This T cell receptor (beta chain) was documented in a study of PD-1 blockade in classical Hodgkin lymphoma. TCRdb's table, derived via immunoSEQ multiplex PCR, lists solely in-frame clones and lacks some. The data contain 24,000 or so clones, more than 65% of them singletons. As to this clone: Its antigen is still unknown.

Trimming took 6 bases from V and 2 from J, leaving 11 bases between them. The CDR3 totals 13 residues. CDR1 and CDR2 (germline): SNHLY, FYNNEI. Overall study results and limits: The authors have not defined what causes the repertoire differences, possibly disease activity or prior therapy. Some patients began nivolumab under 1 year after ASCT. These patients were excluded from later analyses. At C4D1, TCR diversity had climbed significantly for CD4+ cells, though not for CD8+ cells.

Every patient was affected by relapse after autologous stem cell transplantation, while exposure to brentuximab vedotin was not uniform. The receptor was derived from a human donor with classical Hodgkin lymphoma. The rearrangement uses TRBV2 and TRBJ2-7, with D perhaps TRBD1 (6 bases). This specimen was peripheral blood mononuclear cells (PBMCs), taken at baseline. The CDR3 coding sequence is TGTGCCAGCAGACGGGACAATCCCTACGAGCAGTACTTC. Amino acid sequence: CASRRDNPYEQYF.